The sequence of this T cell receptor (beta chain) was determined in a study of identical twins. Germline V gene data show CDR1 as LNHDA and CDR2 as SQIVND (reference sequence). The V end lost 4 bases, the J end lost 0 bases, and 14 bases lay between the germline ends. The CDR3 loop spans 16 amino acids. This clonotype has ten or more counts. Its specificity is not known. Study observations and caveats: Low generation-probability sequences were in excess among twin-shared out-of-frame alpha sequences.

Each CDR3 protein is one row after TCRdb ran MiXCR on the 5' RACE reads. The data hold about 280,000 distinct CDR3 sequences, with about 8.1% observed a single time. A further study also used this sample, focusing on yellow fever vaccine responses in identical twins.

The sequencing sample was made of memory (CD45RO+) T cells sorted from blood. The chain is built from TRBV19 and TRBJ2-3; D may be TRBD2 (5 bases). The sequence was obtained from a woman aged 18 to 35 in good health. The CDR3 loop is CASSTARTLSTDTQYF. DNA for the CDR3: TGTGCCAGTAGTACCGCTCGGACTCTAAGCACAGATACGCAGTATTTT.